A selection of T cell receptor beta chains follows, all from one sample in a study of PD-1 blockade in classical Hodgkin lymphoma. Here immunoSEQ multiplex PCR was the method, and the copy in TCRdb shows in-frame clones only, minus some. The sample yields roughly 12,000 clones, around 85% seen once. Material: CD8+ T cells from blood, obtained at baseline. The receptors stem from a human donor with classical Hodgkin lymphoma. Both conserved end residues are part of each CDR3. Each record gives: clone size, J gene, D gene, V gene, CDR3 protein, CDR3 DNA. The D gene is left open where the match is weak. Clone sizes are given selectively: once, few, many, or a class where the clone is expanded.

>few|TRBJ1-1|-|TRBV6-5
CASSYDVQMNTEAFF
TGTGCCAGCAGTTACGACGTACAGATGAACACTGAAGCTTTCTTT
>-|TRBJ1-1|-|TRBV6-5
CASKHGTEAFF
TGTGCCAGCAAGCATGGCACTGAAGCTTTCTTT
>-|TRBJ2-1|TRBD1|TRBV9
CASSAGQGAWNEQFF
TGTGCCAGCAGCGCCGGACAGGGGGCATGGAATGAGCAGTTCTTC
>-|TRBJ2-7|-|TRBV7-6
CASSPGSEQYF
TGTGCCAGCAGCCCCGGATCCGAGCAGTACTTC
>-|TRBJ1-5|-|TRBV19
CASREGSGNNQPQHF
TGTGCCAGTAGAGAGGGATCAGGAAACAATCAGCCCCAGCATTTT
>-|TRBJ1-4|TRBD1|TRBV7-2
CASSRDRATNEKLFF
TGTGCCAGCAGCAGGGACAGGGCGACTAATGAAAAACTGTTTTTT
>-|TRBJ2-7|TRBD2|TRBV13
CASSSLREAGGSYEQYF
TGTGCCAGCAGCTCTCTCCGAGAAGCGGGGGGCTCCTACGAGCAGTACTTC
>-|TRBJ1-5|-|TRBV5-6
CASSLAGGVSNQPQHF
TGTGCCAGCAGCTTGGCGGGGGGCGTAAGCAATCAGCCCCAGCATTTT
>-|TRBJ2-2|-|TRBV6-5
CASRDGELFF
TGTGCCAGCAGAGACGGGGAGCTGTTTTTT
>-|TRBJ2-7|-|TRBV7-9
CASSMGDTYYEQYF
TGTGCCAGCAGCATGGGCGACACCTACTACGAGCAGTACTTC
>-|TRBJ2-7|-|TRBV18
CASSPDAGRGYEQYF
TGTGCCAGCTCACCGGATGCCGGGCGTGGATACGAGCAGTACTTC
>once|TRBJ1-1|-|TRBV6-5
CASSHEGLEAFF
TGTGCCAGCAGCCACGAGGGGCTCGAGGCTTTCTTT
>-|TRBJ2-1|-|TRBV6-5
CASSSDSTSYNEQFF
TGTGCCAGCAGTTCTGACAGTACCTCCTACAATGAGCAGTTCTTC
>-|TRBJ1-2|-|TRBV5-1
CASSFLSTADRRYGYTF
TGCGCCAGCAGCTTCCTCTCCACAGCCGACAGGCGCTATGGCTACACCTTC
>-|TRBJ1-6|TRBD1|TRBV19
CATRQGSSYNSPLHF
TGTGCCACCAGACAGGGTAGCTCCTATAATTCACCCCTCCACTTT
>-|TRBJ2-7|TRBD1|TRBV20-1
CSADRGYEQYF
TGCAGTGCTGACAGGGGCTACGAGCAGTACTTC
>-|TRBJ2-1|-|TRBV28
CASSPGSSSYNEQFF
TGTGCCAGCAGTCCCGGGTCGAGCTCCTACAATGAGCAGTTCTTC
>-|TRBJ2-1|TRBD2|TRBV4-3
CASSPGLADNEQFF
TGCGCCAGCAGCCCGGGACTAGCGGACAATGAGCAGTTCTTC
>-|TRBJ2-7|-|TRBV4-1
CASSQEVSLYSYEQYF
TGCGCCAGCAGCCAAGAGGTTAGTCTATATTCCTACGAGCAGTACTTC
>once|TRBJ2-3|TRBD2|TRBV5-4
CASRGLAGTDTQYF
TGTGCCAGCAGGGGACTAGCGGGCACAGATACGCAGTATTTT
>-|TRBJ1-1|-|TRBV6-4
CASSDGQGGGTEAFF
TGTGCCAGCAGTGACGGGCAGGGAGGGGGCACTGAAGCTTTCTTT
>few|TRBJ2-4|TRBD1|TRBV11-2
CASSRGQGLGLNIQYF
TGTGCCAGCAGCCGCGGACAGGGGCTAGGACTAAACATTCAGTACTTC
>once|TRBJ1-1|-|TRBV25-1
CASTPGHSNTEAFF
TGTGCCAGCACTCCGGGACACTCTAACACTGAAGCTTTCTTT
>-|TRBJ1-1|-|TRBV19
CASSIEGYTEAFF
TGTGCCAGTAGTATAGAGGGCTACACTGAAGCTTTCTTT
>-|TRBJ2-7|-|TRBV13
CASSYLDIREQYF
TGTGCCAGCAGCTACTTAGACATACGGGAGCAGTACTTC
>-|TRBJ1-5|-|TRBV7-8
CASSLYESNQPQHF
TGTGCCAGCAGCTTATATGAAAGCAATCAGCCCCAGCATTTT
>-|TRBJ1-5|-|TRBV18
CASSPRTDSNQPQHF
TGTGCCAGCTCACCCAGGACCGATAGCAATCAGCCCCAGCATTTT
>once|TRBJ2-3|-|TRBV2
CASSDSTDTQYF
TGTGCCAGCAGTGACAGCACAGATACGCAGTATTTT
>-|TRBJ2-1|-|TRBV29-1
CSVEESVSSYNEQFF
TGCAGCGTTGAAGAGTCGGTGAGCTCCTACAATGAGCAGTTCTTC
>-|TRBJ2-2|TRBD2|TRBV4-1
CASSQGIAGLMNTGELFF
TGCGCCAGCAGCCAGGGGATAGCGGGGTTAATGAACACCGGGGAGCTGTTTTTT
>-|TRBJ1-1|-|TRBV4-2
CASSPPWGDTEAFF
TGTGCCAGCAGCCCCCCTTGGGGGGACACTGAAGCTTTCTTT
>-|TRBJ2-7|-|TRBV4-2
CASSGAGDLYEQYF
TGTGCCAGCAGCGGGGCAGGGGACCTCTACGAGCAGTACTTC